This T cell receptor (beta chain) was found in a study of graft-versus-host responses after intestinal transplantation. Study-level information: Those transplanted obtained multivisceral, liver-intestinal, or isolated intestinal grafts.

Study observations and caveats: The highest levels of circulating GvH clones went along with early declines in HvG clones after transplant. Recipient marrow harbored GvH clones, some of which surfaced first in ileum or blood.

Researchers processed graft tissue to release intraepithelial and lamina propria lymphocytes. Assay used: immunoSEQ multiplex PCR; TCRdb lists only in-frame clones, some missing. The profile shows 5,000 to 6,000 clones, roughly 65% of them singletons. Details on this clone: Its antigen is still unknown.

This CDR3 contains 15 residues. Trimming shortened V by 4 bases and J by 8 bases, and 19 bases separated the two germline ends. CDR1 SGHRS and CDR2 YFSETQ come from the germline V gene. The V and J genes are TRBV5-1 and TRBJ2-1; D gene unclear. The receptor was derived from a human patient who received an intestinal transplant, so some T cells may come from the graft donor. The source was ileum tissue, collected roughly 310 days after intestinal transplant. The CDR3 is CASSKPPLGNDEQFF. In DNA, the CDR3 is TGCGCCAGCAGCAAGCCGCCGCTAGGGAACGATGAGCAGTTCTTC.